One sample yielded the 8 T cell receptor beta chains listed below, sequenced in a study of human T cells and chemical hapten exposure. Specified time point: patch test 2, 6 weeks after DPC sensitization. Indicated treatment: therapeutic diphenylcyclopropenone sensitization with weekly scalp DPC. Via MiXCR, TCRdb re-called the RACE reads, giving one row per CDR3 protein. The table has tens of thousands of distinct CDR3 sequences, 10% seen once; the top ten hold 6.8%. The sample was whole blood, taken in connection with sensitization to the hapten diphenylcyclopropenone (DPC). The receptor set was obtained from a woman aged 50 to 65 with alopecia areata. Some clones in this sample may be carry-over from other donors' samples.

In this sample, this clonotype turned up many times. The chain employs TRBV7-9 and TRBJ1-1; TRBD1 might be the D (5 bases). The CDR3 is 14 residues long. Trimming cost V 5 bases and J 5 bases, with 15 bases left between them. Germline loops: CDR1 SEHNR, CDR2 FQNEAQ (reference sequence). The CDR3 is CASSMEGAGTEAFF. CDR3 sequence (DNA): TGTGCCAGCAGCATGGAAGGGGCAGGGACTGAAGCTTTCTTT.

This clonotype was picked up many times. The CDR3: CATSTGGISTDTQYF. The CDR3 region has the DNA TGTGCCACCTCAACCGGGGGAATAAGCACAGATACGCAGTATTTT. V gene TRBV12-3 or TRBV12-4 combines with J gene TRBJ2-3; perhaps TRBD2 as D (6 bases). This CDR3 region has 15 residues. Trimming pared 10 bases from V and 0 bases from J, leaving 17 bases between.

Comments on this clonotype: A read error is possible here, since a much larger clone lies one base away. The chain uses TRBV20-1 and TRBJ1-4; TRBD1 matches 10 bases. CDR3 length equals 15 residues. Trimming at V came to 5 bases and at J to 8 bases, leaving 11 bases not matched to a gene. Germline V gene data show CDR1 as DFQATT and CDR2 as SNEGSKA (reference sequence). The CDR3 sequence: CSAADRGRLSEKLFF. As DNA, the CDR3 is TGCAGTGCTGCAGACAGGGGGCGTTTATCCGAAAAACTGTTTTTT.

This clonotype was recorded many times. The chain joins TRBV18 to TRBJ2-7; D not resolved. Trimming shortened V by 2 bases and J by 7 bases, and 6 bases separated the two germline ends. Germline CDR1 is KGHSH and CDR2 is LQKENI. CDR3 length equals 11 residues. CDR3 loop: CASSPEKEQYF. The CDR3 DNA sequence: TGTGCCAGCTCACCAGAGAAAGAGCAGTACTTC.

This chain uses TRBV5-1 with TRBJ2-6; no clear D. Per germline, CDR1 SGHRS and CDR2 YFSETQ. V was cut by 4 bases and J by 1 base, with 9 bases left in between. This CDR3 region has 15 residues. CDR3 protein: CASSPLASGANVLTF. The CDR3 DNA is TGCGCCAGCAGCCCCCTTGCGTCTGGGGCCAACGTCCTGACTTTC.

This clonotype was seen more than once but under ten times. V is TRBV30 and J is TRBJ1-1; 10 bases fit TRBD1. This CDR3 has 14 residues. V shed 3 bases and J 5 bases; nucleotides not matched to a gene: 6. CDR1 and CDR2 from the germline V gene are GTSNPN and SVGIG (reference sequence). The CDR3 DNA reads TGTGCCTGGAGGGTTGGGACAGGGGTGACTGAAGCTTTCTTT. Translated, it gives CAWRVGTGVTEAFF.

This clonotype was observed at least ten times. The chain combines TRBV19 with TRBJ2-5; 12 positions agree with TRBD1. V dropped 5 bases and J dropped 4; count of bases not matched to a gene: 5. CDR3 length equals 15 residues. The V gene's germline CDR1 is LNHDA and CDR2 SQIVND (reference sequence). For the CDR3, the DNA is TGTGCCAGTAGTCCCGGGACAGGGGGCGGAGAGACCCAGTACTTC. Protein sequence: CASSPGTGGGETQYF.

As for this clonotype: A read error may produce the germline difference seen at one junction end. This chain links TRBV25-1 with TRBJ1-6; D is possibly TRBD1 (5 bases). This CDR3 region has 18 residues. Looked up from germline, CDR1 is MGHDK and CDR2 is SYGVNS. CDR3 residues: CASSEHPPGHSYNSALHF. The DNA of the CDR3 is TGTGCCAGCAGTGAACACCCCCCCGGACACTCCTATAATTCAGCCCTCCACTTT.